The table lists the clone carrying this TCR beta chain with a count of one. The data are from a study of blood T cell repertoires in COVID-19. Germline CDR1 is SGHDT and CDR2 is YYEEEE. V was trimmed by 4 bases and J by 5 bases, leaving 12 bases between them. The CDR3 is 13 residues long. Method: immunoSEQ multiplex PCR; TCRdb's copy keeps in-frame clones and lacks some. Of some 240,000 clones listed, around 91% are singletons. Sequencing was done on a sample of peripheral blood. This TCR came from a woman aged 55 to 70 with COVID-19, enrolled during active disease. V gene TRBV5-6 combines with J gene TRBJ1-2, with a tentative D call TRBD1 (6 bases). CDR3 nucleotide sequence: TGTGCCAGCAGCGTACAGGGTGTTTATGGCTACACCTTC. Encoded protein: CASSVQGVYGYTF.